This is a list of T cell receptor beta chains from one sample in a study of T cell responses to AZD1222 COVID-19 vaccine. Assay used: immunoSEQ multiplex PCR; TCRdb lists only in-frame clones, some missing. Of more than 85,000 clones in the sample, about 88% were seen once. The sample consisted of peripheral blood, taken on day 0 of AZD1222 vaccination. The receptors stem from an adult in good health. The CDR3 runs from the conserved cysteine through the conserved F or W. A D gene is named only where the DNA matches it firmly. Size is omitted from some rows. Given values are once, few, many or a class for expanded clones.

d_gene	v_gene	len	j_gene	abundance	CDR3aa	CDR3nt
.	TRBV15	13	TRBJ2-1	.	CATSRDKGNEQFF	TGTGCCACCAGCAGAGATAAAGGAAATGAGCAGTTCTTC
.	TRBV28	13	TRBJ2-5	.	CASSFDLPETQYF	TGTGCCAGCAGTTTTGACCTCCCAGAGACCCAGTACTTC
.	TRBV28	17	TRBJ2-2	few	CASSPIGGVGFTGELFF	TGTGCCAGCAGTCCGATAGGGGGAGTAGGGTTCACCGGGGAGCTGTTTTTT
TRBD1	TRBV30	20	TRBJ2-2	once	CAWTPGWGQGATSNTGELFF	TGTGCCTGGACCCCCGGCTGGGGACAGGGGGCAACCTCGAACACCGGGGAGCTGTTTTTT
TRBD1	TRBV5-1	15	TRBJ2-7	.	CASSARTGARGEQYF	TGCGCCAGCAGCGCCCGGACAGGGGCAAGGGGAGAGCAGTACTTC
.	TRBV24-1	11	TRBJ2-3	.	CATSETDTQYF	TGTGCCACCAGTGAAACAGATACGCAGTATTTT
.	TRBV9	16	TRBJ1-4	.	CASSATGTAVGEKLFF	TGTGCCAGCAGCGCAACCGGGACGGCGGTCGGGGAAAAACTGTTTTTT
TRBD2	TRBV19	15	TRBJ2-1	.	CASSGGLAANNEQFF	TGTGCCAGTAGTGGGGGACTAGCAGCAAACAATGAGCAGTTCTTC
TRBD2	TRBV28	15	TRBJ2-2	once	CASSSGGHQTGELFF	TGTGCCAGCAGCTCGGGGGGGCATCAAACCGGGGAGCTGTTTTTT
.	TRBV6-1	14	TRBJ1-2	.	CASSEGGSHYGYTF	TGTGCCAGCAGTGAGGGGGGCAGCCACTATGGCTACACCTTC
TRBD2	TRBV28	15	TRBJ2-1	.	CASSPAGLAGKEQFF	TGTGCCAGCAGTCCGGCGGGACTAGCGGGGAAAGAGCAGTTCTTC
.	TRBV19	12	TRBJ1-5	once	CASSMTAQPQHF	TGTGCCAGTAGTATGACAGCCCAGCCCCAGCATTTT
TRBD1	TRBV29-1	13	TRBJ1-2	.	CSAPGQGAYGYTF	TGCAGCGCCCCGGGACAGGGTGCCTATGGCTACACCTTC
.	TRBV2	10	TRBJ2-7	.	CASSDYEQYF	TGTGCCAGCAGCGATTACGAGCAGTACTTC
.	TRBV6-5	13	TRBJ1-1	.	CASSSSQGRIPFF	TGTGCCAGCAGTTCCTCCCAGGGGAGGATTCCTTTCTTT
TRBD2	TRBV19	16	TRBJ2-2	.	CASSLDAGGNTGELFF	TGTGCCAGTAGTCTCGACGCGGGGGGCAACACCGGGGAGCTGTTTTTT
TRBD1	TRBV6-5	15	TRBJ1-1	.	CASSYWDRGSTEAFF	TGTGCCAGCAGTTACTGGGACAGGGGTTCCACTGAAGCTTTCTTT
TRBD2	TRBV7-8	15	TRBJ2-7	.	CASSLSSSGPYEQYF	TGTGCCAGCAGCTTATCATCTAGCGGACCCTACGAGCAGTACTTC
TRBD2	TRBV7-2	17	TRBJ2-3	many	CASSRPRASGGTDTQYF	TGTGCCAGCAGCCGCCCGAGAGCTAGCGGGGGCACAGATACGCAGTATTTT
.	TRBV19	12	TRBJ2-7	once	CASSGGFGEQYF	TGTGCCAGTAGTGGAGGGTTCGGCGAGCAGTACTTC
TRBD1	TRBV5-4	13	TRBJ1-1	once	CASSLQGGTEAFF	TGTGCCAGCAGCTTACAGGGGGGCACTGAAGCTTTCTTT
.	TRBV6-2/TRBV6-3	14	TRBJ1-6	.	CASSRPGVDSPLHF	TGTGCCAGCAGTCGGCCAGGGGTGGATTCACCCCTCCACTTT
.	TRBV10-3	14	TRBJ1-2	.	CAISESSRGRGYTF	TGTGCCATCAGTGAGTCGTCCAGGGGAAGAGGCTACACCTTC
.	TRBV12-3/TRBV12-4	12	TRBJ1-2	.	CASSYTNYGYTF	TGTGCCAGCAGTTACACCAACTATGGCTACACCTTC
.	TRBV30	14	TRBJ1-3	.	CAWGIKSSGNTIYF	TGTGCCTGGGGGATCAAGAGCTCTGGAAACACCATATATTTT
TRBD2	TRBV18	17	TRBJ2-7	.	CASSPPSGRTSSYEQYF	TGTGCCAGCTCACCACCTAGCGGGAGGACTAGCTCCTACGAGCAGTACTTC
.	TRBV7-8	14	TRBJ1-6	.	CASSLNIGDSPLHF	TGTGCCAGCAGCCTAAACATAGGAGATTCACCCCTCCACTTT
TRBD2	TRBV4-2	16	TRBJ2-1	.	CASSQEPSGGYNEQFF	TGTGCCAGCAGCCAAGAACCTAGCGGGGGGTACAATGAGCAGTTCTTC
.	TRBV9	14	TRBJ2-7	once	CASSVEGSSYEQYF	TGTGCCAGCAGCGTAGAAGGTAGCTCCTACGAGCAGTACTTC
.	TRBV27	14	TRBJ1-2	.	CASTMAGANYGYTF	TGTGCCAGCACCATGGCCGGAGCTAACTATGGCTACACCTTC
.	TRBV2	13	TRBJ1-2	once	CASSRNQGYGYTF	TGTGCCAGCAGTCGGAACCAGGGCTATGGCTACACCTTC
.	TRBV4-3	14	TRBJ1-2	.	CASSQDSGAYGYTF	TGCGCCAGCAGCCAAGATTCAGGGGCTTATGGCTACACCTTC
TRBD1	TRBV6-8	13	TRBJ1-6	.	CASRSGQVSPLHF	TGTGCCAGCAGGTCGGGACAGGTTTCACCCCTCCACTTT
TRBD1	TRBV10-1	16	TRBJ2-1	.	CASSEWSGQAYNEQFF	TGCGCCAGCAGTGAATGGTCCGGACAGGCTTACAATGAGCAGTTCTTC
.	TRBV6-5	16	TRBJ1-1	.	CASSYSSGGWNTEAFF	TGTGCCAGCAGTTACTCGAGTGGGGGGTGGAACACTGAAGCTTTCTTT
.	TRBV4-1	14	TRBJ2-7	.	CASSQAFGGYEQYF	TGCGCCAGCAGCCAAGCCTTTGGGGGTTACGAGCAGTACTTC
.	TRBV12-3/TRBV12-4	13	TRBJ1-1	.	CASSLGTLMRAFF	TGTGCCAGCAGTTTGGGGACTCTCATGCGAGCTTTCTTT
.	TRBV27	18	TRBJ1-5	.	CASSPHSPGDRSNQPQHF	TGTGCCAGCAGTCCTCACTCTCCCGGGGATAGGAGCAATCAGCCCCAGCATTTT
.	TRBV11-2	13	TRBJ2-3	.	CASSLGPTDTQYF	TGTGCCAGCAGCTTAGGGCCCACAGATACGCAGTATTTT
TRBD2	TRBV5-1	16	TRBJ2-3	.	CASSLVGLGSTDTQYF	TGCGCCAGCAGCTTGGTAGGACTAGGAAGCACAGATACGCAGTATTTT
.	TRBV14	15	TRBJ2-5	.	CASSQGLGGLETQYF	TGTGCCAGCAGCCAGGGGCTGGGGGGGCTGGAGACCCAGTACTTC
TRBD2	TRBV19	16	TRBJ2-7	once	CASSFSWTGGSYEQYF	TGTGCCAGTAGTTTTAGTTGGACGGGGGGATCCTACGAGCAGTACTTC
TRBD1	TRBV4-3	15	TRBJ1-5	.	CASSQDGGGDQPQHF	TGCGCCAGCAGCCAAGATGGAGGGGGCGATCAGCCCCAGCATTTT
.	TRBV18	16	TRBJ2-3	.	CASSPPGGAYSDTQYF	TGTGCCAGCTCACCACCTGGGGGGGCGTATTCAGATACGCAGTATTTT
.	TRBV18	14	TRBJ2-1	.	CASSLKQTDNEQFF	TGTGCCAGCTCACTCAAACAGACAGACAATGAGCAGTTCTTC
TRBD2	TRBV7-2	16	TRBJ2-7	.	CASSPGTSGALGEQYF	TGTGCCAGCAGCCCCGGGACTAGCGGGGCCCTTGGGGAGCAGTACTTC
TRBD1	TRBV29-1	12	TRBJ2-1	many	CSVDAPGQSQFF	TGCAGCGTTGACGCCCCGGGACAGTCACAGTTCTTC
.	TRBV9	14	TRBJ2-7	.	CASSVAVEPYEQYF	TGTGCCAGCAGCGTAGCAGTGGAACCTTACGAGCAGTACTTC